This T cell receptor (beta chain) came from a study of blood T cell repertoires in COVID-19. In the study overall: The United States, Italy and Spain were the sources of the acute and convalescent COVID-19 samples. Sample material is recorded as cDNA or gDNA derived from T cells, B-cell-depleted T cells, or PBMCs.

Repertoires were generated with immunoSEQ multiplex PCR, while TCRdb's copy carries only in-frame clones and drops some. Among about 140,000 clones, 88% were seen once, and the ten largest hold 1.5% to 2%. Material: peripheral blood. The receptor was derived from a man between 65 and 85 years old with acute or convalescent COVID-19.

The CDR3, as DNA: TGTGCCAGCAGTTACTACGGGACTAGCGGCACCGGGGAGCTGTTTTTT. This translates into CASSYYGTSGTGELFF. The rearrangement joins TRBV6-6 to TRBJ2-2, with 11 bases that match TRBD2. The germline V gene has CDR1 MNHNY and CDR2 SVGAGI (reference sequence). The CDR3 is 16 amino acids. Losses at the gene ends were 1 base for V and 4 bases for J; bases not matched to a gene: 2.